The 8 T cell receptor beta chains reported below all come from one sample, sequenced in a study of blood T cell repertoires in COVID-19. The repertoire was sequenced with immunoSEQ multiplex PCR; TCRdb's copy has only in-frame clones and lacks some. There are approximately 210,000 clones in the sample; roughly 84% occur only once, and 3.6% lies in the top ten. Source material: peripheral blood. Receptor source: a woman of 80 years or more with acute or convalescent COVID-19.

CDR3 amino acids: CASSESGYSGYTF. The CDR3 DNA follows: TGTGCCAGCAGTGAATCAGGGTACTCTGGCTACACCTTC. The J gene is TRBJ1-2, the V gene TRBV6-1; D may be TRBD1 (5 bases). Germline V gene data show CDR1 as MNHNS and CDR2 as SASEGT. Trimming pared 2 bases from V and 7 bases from J, leaving 11 bases between. The CDR3 spans 13 residues.

This clone has a handful of counts. The chain combines TRBV7-8 with TRBJ2-7; TRBD1 matches at 7 bases. The CDR3 runs 14 residues. CDR1 SGHVS and CDR2 FQNEAQ come from the germline V gene. With 5 bases clipped from V and 2 bases from J, the junction kept 6 bases outside the gene matches. The CDR3 nucleotides are TGTGCCAGCAGCGTGGATAGGGGGCCCTACGAGCAGTACTTC. Its protein product is CASSVDRGPYEQYF.

The gene calls are TRBV12-5 and TRBJ1-3; D possibly corresponds to TRBD1 (6 bases). V was cut by 5 bases and J by 0 bases, with 8 bases left in between. The CDR3 consists of 14 residues. Looked up from germline, CDR1 is LGHNT and CDR2 is FRNRAP. CDR3 sequence: CASGEGGSGNTIYF. Here the CDR3 DNA reads TGTGCTAGTGGTGAAGGGGGCTCTGGAAACACCATATATTTT.

The chain uses TRBV5-4 and TRBJ2-5; TRBD2 aligns across 14 bases. Per germline, CDR1 SGHNT and CDR2 YYREEE (reference sequence). The CDR3 consists of 18 residues. After removal of 4 bases from V and 5 bases from J, the junction contained 13 bases not matched to a gene. CDR3 loop: CASSPGTSGGQVTETQYF. DNA of the CDR3: TGTGCCAGCAGCCCTGGGACTAGCGGGGGCCAAGTCACGGAGACCCAGTACTTC.

This chain connects TRBV6-6 to TRBJ1-2; D gene unclear. The CDR3 length is 15 residues. Trimming took 5 bases from V and 7 from J, leaving 20 bases between them. Germline CDR1 reads MNHNY; CDR2 reads SVGAGI (reference sequence). The CDR3 bases are TGTGCCAGCAGTCCCGCCTGGACGGGGAAAGGTGGCTACACCTTC. It specifies CASSPAWTGKGGYTF.

This clone was detected many times. The genes are TRBV3-1 (or the pseudogene TRBV3-2) and TRBJ1-1, with D tentatively TRBD1 (6 bases). Germline CDR1 reads LGHDT; CDR2 reads YNNKEL (reference sequence). V gave up 7 bases and J gave up 4 bases, with 13 bases separating them. This CDR3 region has 13 residues. In DNA, the CDR3 is TGTGCCAGCACCTTCGGGGGGGCCACTGAAGCTTTCTTT. It yields the protein CASTFGGATEAFF.

CDR3 sequence (DNA): TGTGCCAGCAGCCAAGGAGACAGGGCTTCACCCCTCCACTTT. The encoded protein is CASSQGDRASPLHF. The V call is TRBV3-1 (or the pseudogene TRBV3-2), the J call TRBJ1-6; 7 bases are a match to TRBD1. The ends lost 1 base at V and 9 bases at J; junction bases unmatched: 3. The CDR3 extends over 14 amino acids. Germline CDR1 is LGHDT and CDR2 is YNNKEL (reference sequence).

The chain is built from TRBV11-3 and TRBJ2-1; 8 bases line up with TRBD1. CDR3 length: 17 residues. The ends lost 0 bases at V and 4 bases at J; junction bases unmatched: 8. Per germline, CDR1 SGHNT and CDR2 YENEEA. CDR3 protein: CASSLDPAGGMYNEQFF. CDR3 sequence (DNA): TGTGCCAGCAGCTTAGATCCCGCAGGGGGCATGTACAATGAGCAGTTCTTC. Supplemented by reference TRBV11-3 and TRBJ2-1, the full variable domain reads EAGVVQSPRYKIIEKKQPVAFWCNPISGHNTLYWYLQNLGQGPELLIRYENEEAVDDSQLPKDRFSAERLKGVDSTLKIQPAELGDSAVYLCASSLDPAGGMYNEQFFGPGTRLTVL.